The source of this T cell receptor (beta chain) is a study of STAT5B mutations in CD4+ large granular lymphocyte leukemia (dated by TCRdb to about 2022). A note on the overall study: Among healthy controls, the CDR3 'QG' motif was associated with a particular HLA allele. TCRbeta repertoires of CD4+ T-cell large granular lymphocyte leukemia patients were compared with those of healthy blood donors. The purity of purified fractions was confirmed by flow cytometry on FACSCanto II or FACSVerse to exceed 95% among lymphocytes. What the research found in general, with its limitations: TRBV06-family usage was enriched among the top patient clones (8/27) compared with healthy controls (2/35). Data were not HLA-matched; higher clonality in CD4+ versus CD8+ T-LGLL could reflect the relatively small sample size. CD4-sorted patient repertoires appeared more clonal than healthy CD4+ repertoires, and this difference persisted after removing the putative leukemic clones. Each patient's main leukemic clonotypes were private, but approximately 25% of these clonotypes showed up at low frequency in the non-leukemic repertoires of other patients.

The healthy controls were around 35 blood donors, and the buffy coats of these donors were supplied by the Finnish Red Cross blood service. All TCR-sequenced material derived from peripheral blood: patient blood samples and healthy donor buffy coats. Ficoll-Hypaque gradient centrifugation was used to isolate peripheral blood mononuclear cells. Magnetic purification was used to isolate CD4+ cells from the buffy coats of the healthy controls. Genomic DNA was extracted with the Gentra Puregene Cell and Tissue kit and quantified on a Qubit 2.0 fluorometer. The V and J ends are trimmed by 5 bases and 1 base, leaving 15 bases between them. As encoded in the germline V gene, CDR1 is SGHAT while CDR2 is FQNNGV. The CDR3 contains 17 residues, cysteine and phenylalanine counted. Of the read, only the CDR3 DNA is kept; its 51 bases are in frame from base 1. The immunoSEQ assay at survey resolution was used to sequence TCRbeta rearrangements from genomic DNA. Turning to the authors' computational methods: In the TCR sequencing data, the lowest productive clonotype frequency that could be detected was 2.59 x 10-5. Only productive TCRbeta rearrangements, defined as complete and in-frame sequences, were included in the analyses. Clonality for each sample was calculated as Simpson clonality in the immunoSEQ Analyzer version 3.0. Clones were categorized by frequency as very rare, small, medium, large (1-20%) or hyperexpanded (>20%). Generation probabilities were estimated with OLGA 1.2.3, V-gene circos plots were generated with VDJtools, specificities were searched for in VDJdb, and CDR3 motifs were identified with GLIPH. This immuneACCESS table, as held by TCRdb, lists in-frame sequences with V and J called but not all clones. Of the missing ones, under half trace to an unresolved V gene in checked studies; the others have no known cause. That table is the source of V, J and clone size, and D and trimming were worked out from the DNA. The sample table lists some 30,000 clones, approximately 80% of them with a count of one. The top ten clones comprise 4.4% of the sample.

About this clone itself: What this receptor recognizes is not known. No much larger clonotype is one base removed from it; base qualities were not supplied.

The sequence was collected from a human donor in good health. The chain links TRBV11-2 with TRBJ2-6; 6 matching bases give a weak D call of TRBD2. The sample comprised CD4+ T cells from blood buffy coats. The nucleotides are TGTGCCAGCAGCGCTCGGGACGGGGGATCTGGGGCCAACGTCCTGACTTTC. This codes for CASSARDGGSGANVLTF.